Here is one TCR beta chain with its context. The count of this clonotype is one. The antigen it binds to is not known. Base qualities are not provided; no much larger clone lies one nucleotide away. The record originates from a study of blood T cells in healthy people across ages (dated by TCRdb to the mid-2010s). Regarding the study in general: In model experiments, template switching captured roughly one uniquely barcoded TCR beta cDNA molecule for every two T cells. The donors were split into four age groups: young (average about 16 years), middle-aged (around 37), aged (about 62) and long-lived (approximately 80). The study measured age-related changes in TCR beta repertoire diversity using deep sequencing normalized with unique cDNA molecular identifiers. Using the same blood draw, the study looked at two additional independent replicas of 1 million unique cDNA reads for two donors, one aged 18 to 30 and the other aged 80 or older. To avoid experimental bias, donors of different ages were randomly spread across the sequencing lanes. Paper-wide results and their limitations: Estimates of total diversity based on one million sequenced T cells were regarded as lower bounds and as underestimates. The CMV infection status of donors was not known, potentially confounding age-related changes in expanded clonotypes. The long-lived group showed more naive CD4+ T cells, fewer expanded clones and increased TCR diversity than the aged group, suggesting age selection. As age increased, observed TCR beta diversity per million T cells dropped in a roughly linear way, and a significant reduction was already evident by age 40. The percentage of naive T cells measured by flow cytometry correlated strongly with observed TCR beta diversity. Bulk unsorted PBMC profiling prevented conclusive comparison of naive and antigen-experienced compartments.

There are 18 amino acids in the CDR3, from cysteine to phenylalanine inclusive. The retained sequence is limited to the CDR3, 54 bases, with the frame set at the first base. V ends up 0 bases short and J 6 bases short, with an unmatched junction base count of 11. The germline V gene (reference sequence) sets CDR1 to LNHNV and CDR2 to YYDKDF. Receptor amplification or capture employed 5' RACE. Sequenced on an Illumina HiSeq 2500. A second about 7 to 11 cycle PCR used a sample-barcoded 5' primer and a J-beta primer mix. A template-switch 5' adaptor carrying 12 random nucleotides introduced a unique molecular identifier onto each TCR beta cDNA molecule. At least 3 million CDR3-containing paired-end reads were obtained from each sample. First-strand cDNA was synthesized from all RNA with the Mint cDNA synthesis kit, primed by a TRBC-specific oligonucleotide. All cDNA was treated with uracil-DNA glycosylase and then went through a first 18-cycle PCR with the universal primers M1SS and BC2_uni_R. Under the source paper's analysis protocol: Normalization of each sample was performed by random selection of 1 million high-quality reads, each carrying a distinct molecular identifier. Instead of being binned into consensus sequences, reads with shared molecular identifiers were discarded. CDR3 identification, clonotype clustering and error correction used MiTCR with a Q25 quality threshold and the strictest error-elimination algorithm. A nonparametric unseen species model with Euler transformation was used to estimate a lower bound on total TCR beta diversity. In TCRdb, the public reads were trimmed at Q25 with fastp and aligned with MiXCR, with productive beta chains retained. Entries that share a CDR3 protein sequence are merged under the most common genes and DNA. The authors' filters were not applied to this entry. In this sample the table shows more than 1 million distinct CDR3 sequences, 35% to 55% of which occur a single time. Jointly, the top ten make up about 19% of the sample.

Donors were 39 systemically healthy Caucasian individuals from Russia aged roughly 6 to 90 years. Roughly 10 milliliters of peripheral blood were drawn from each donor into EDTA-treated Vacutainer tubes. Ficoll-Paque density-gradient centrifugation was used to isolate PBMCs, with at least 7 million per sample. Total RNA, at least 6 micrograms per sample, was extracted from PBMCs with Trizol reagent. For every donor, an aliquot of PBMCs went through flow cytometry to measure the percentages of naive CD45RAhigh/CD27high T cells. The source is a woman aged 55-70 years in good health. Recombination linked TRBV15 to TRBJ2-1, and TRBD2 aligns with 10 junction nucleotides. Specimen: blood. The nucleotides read TGTGCCACCAGCAGAGATCTCGGCTCTAGCGGGAGATTCAATGAGCAGTTCTTC. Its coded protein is CATSRDLGSSGRFNEQFF.